This TCR beta chain is drawn from a study of cytomegalovirus exposure and HLA in healthy donors. Generated by immunoSEQ multiplex PCR, the TCRdb table keeps only in-frame clones and is missing some. The table has about 120,000 clones, around 89% seen once. CDR1 and CDR2 (germline): MDHEN, SYDVKM. V lost 5 bases to trimming and J lost 4 bases, with 8 bases between them. The CDR3 runs 12 residues. This clone was observed a few times. The sequence was obtained from a woman under 40 in good health and CMV-seropositive. The V call is TRBV28, the J call TRBJ1-2, with D perhaps TRBD1 (5 bases). Sequences were obtained from PBMCs. CDR3: CASSIQAYGYTF. CDR3 nucleotide sequence: TGTGCCAGCAGTATACAGGCCTATGGCTACACCTTC.